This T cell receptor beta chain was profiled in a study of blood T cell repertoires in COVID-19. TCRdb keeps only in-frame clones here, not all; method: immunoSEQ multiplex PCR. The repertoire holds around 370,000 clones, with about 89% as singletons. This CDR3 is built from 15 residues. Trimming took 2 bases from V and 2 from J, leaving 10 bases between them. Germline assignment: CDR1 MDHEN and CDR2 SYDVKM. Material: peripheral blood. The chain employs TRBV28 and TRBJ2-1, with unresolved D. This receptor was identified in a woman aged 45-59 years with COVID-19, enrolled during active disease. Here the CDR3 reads CASSLEEPTYNEQFF. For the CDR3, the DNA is TGTGCCAGCAGTTTAGAAGAACCTACCTACAATGAGCAGTTCTTC.